This TCR beta chain derives from a study of identical twins. Trimming removed 3 bases from V and 5 bases from J, with 13 bases in between. CDR3 length equals 14 residues. The germline CDR1 and CDR2 sequences are MGHDK and SYGVNS. TCRdb used MiXCR to reprocess the 5' RACE reads, holding one entry per CDR3 protein. The sample has a few hundred thousand distinct CDR3 sequences, 6.5% seen once. This sample was also put to use in a study of T cells expressing NK-cell markers. From that paper: The same clonotypes also predominated in the CD3+CD56-NKG2C+ fraction of a few donors.

This chain connects TRBV25-1 to TRBJ2-5; D is unresolved. The sequencing input was CD8+ T cells sorted from blood. This receptor was obtained from a woman between 18 and 30 years old in good health. This CDR3 is CASSEIRPGETQYF. The CDR3 DNA sequence: TGTGCCAGCAGTGAGATAAGGCCCGGGGAGACCCAGTACTTC.